This T cell receptor beta chain was documented in a study of T-cell reconstitution after alpha-beta-depleted transplantation in children. Study-wide results and caveats: Several hundred rapidly expanded clones from non-depleted graft cells reportedly supplied alpha-beta T cells about two months post-transplant. Fresh T-cell production supplied most of the T-cell counts and diversity seen one year after transplant.

Unique molecular identifiers tagged the TCRbeta library. TCRdb reprocessed the PCR reads via MiXCR and lists one record per CDR3 protein. This sample has approximately 82,000 distinct CDR3 sequences; over 15% occur once, and the top ten carry 51%. The CDR3 length is 19 residues. Germline values: CDR1 MDHEN, CDR2 SYDVKM. J gave up 6 bases and V 2 bases, and 17 bases lay outside the gene matches. This clonotype has ten or more counts. Its antigen is not known. The genes are TRBV28 and TRBJ1-5; 9 bases are shared with TRBD1. The material sequenced was PBMCs, mostly from graft donor cells, taken 360 days after TCRalphabeta/CD19-depleted stem cell transplant. The TCR originated in a male patient under 10 years old who had a stem cell transplant for acute lymphoblastic leukemia, so the T cells may come from the graft donor. The CDR3 is CASSLTGTGRTIYFQPQHF. CDR3 in DNA: TGTGCCAGCAGTTTAACCGGGACAGGGCGTACAATTTACTTTCAGCCCCAGCATTTT.